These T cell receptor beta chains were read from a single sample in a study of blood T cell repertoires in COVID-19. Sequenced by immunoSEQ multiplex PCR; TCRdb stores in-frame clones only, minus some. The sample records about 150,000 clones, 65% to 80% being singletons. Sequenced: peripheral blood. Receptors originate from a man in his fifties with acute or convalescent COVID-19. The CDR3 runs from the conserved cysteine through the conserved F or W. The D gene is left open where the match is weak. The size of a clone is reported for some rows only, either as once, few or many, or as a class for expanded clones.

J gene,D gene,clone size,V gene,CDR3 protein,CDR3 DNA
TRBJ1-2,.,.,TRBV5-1,CASSFSREGYGYTF,TGCGCCAGCAGCTTCAGCAGGGAAGGCTATGGCTACACCTTC
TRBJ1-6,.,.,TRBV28,CASRSPAGMTSPLHF,TGTGCCAGCAGATCCCCAGCAGGGATGACTTCACCCCTCCACTTT
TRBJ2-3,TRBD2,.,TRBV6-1,CASSEGLAGGPGDTQYF,TGTGCCAGCAGTGAAGGACTAGCGGGGGGCCCTGGAGATACGCAGTATTTT
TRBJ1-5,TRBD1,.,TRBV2,CASSPRTGINQPQHF,TGTGCCAGCAGTCCTCGGACAGGGATAAATCAGCCCCAGCATTTT
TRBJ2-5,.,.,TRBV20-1,CSAVQETQYF,TGCAGTGCCGTACAAGAGACCCAGTACTTC
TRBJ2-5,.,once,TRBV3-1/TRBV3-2,CASSQKLGPGQETQYF,TGTGCCAGCAGCCAAAAGCTCGGCCCGGGACAAGAGACCCAGTACTTC
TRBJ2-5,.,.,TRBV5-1,CASRPTDRPETQYF,TGCGCCAGCAGACCTACCGACAGGCCGGAGACCCAGTACTTC
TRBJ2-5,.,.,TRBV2,CASTTRETQYF,TGTGCCAGCACCACCAGGGAGACCCAGTACTTC
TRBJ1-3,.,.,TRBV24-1,CATSRRGLSGNTIYF,TGTGCCACCAGTCGTCGGGGACTTTCTGGAAACACCATATATTTT
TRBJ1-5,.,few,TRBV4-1,CASSQDRTVRQPQHF,TGCGCCAGCAGCCAAGATAGAACAGTCAGACAGCCCCAGCATTTT
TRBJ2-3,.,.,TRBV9,CASSVGQNRGTDTQYF,TGTGCCAGCAGCGTAGGGCAGAACCGAGGAACAGATACGCAGTATTTT
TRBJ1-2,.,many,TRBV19,CASTHGVREGYGYTF,TGTGCCAGTACCCACGGAGTGAGGGAAGGGTATGGCTACACCTTC
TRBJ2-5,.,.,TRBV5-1,CASSSYGQETQYF,TGCGCCAGCAGCTCGTACGGCCAAGAGACCCAGTACTTC
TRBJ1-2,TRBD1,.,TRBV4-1,CASSQHRGDYGYTF,TGCGCCAGCAGCCAACACAGGGGGGACTATGGCTACACCTTC
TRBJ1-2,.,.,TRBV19,CASSIARGANYGYTF,TGTGCCAGTAGTATAGCACGGGGAGCTAACTATGGCTACACCTTC
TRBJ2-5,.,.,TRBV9,CASSVLGGAEETQYF,TGTGCCAGCAGCGTATTGGGGGGGGCCGAGGAGACCCAGTACTTC
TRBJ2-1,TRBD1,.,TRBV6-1,CASSEAQPQGNSNEQFF,TGTGCCAGCAGTGAAGCCCAGCCACAGGGGAATAGCAATGAGCAGTTCTTC
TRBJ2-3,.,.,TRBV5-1,CASSLAQNSDTQYF,TGCGCCAGCAGCTTGGCGCAGAATTCAGATACGCAGTATTTT
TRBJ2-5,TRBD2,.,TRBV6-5,CASSRPGLAGETQYF,TGTGCCAGCAGTAGACCGGGACTAGCAGGGGAGACCCAGTACTTC
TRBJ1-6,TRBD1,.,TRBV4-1,CASSQGQLSSYNSPLHF,TGCGCCAGCAGCCAGGGACAGTTAAGCTCCTATAATTCACCCCTCCACTTT
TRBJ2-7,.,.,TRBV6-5,CASRGNRRGEQYF,TGTGCCAGCAGGGGCAACAGGCGCGGCGAGCAGTACTTC
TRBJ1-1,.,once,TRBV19,CASRYSGDTEAFF,TGTGCCAGTAGATACAGCGGAGACACTGAAGCTTTCTTT
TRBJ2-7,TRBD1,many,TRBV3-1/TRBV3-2,CASSQSGTGYEQYF,TGTGCCAGCAGCCAATCCGGGACAGGCTACGAGCAGTACTTC
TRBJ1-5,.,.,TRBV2,CASSRQTSNQPQHF,TGTGCCAGCAGCAGACAGACTAGCAATCAGCCCCAGCATTTT
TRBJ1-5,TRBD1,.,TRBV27,CASGRGDQPQHF,TGTGCCAGCGGCAGGGGGGATCAGCCCCAGCATTTT
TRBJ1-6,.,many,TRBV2,CASLGGYNSPLHF,TGTGCCAGCCTTGGAGGCTATAATTCACCCCTCCACTTT
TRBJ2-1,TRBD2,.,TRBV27,CASSPLADNEQFF,TGTGCCAGCAGTCCTCTAGCGGACAATGAGCAGTTCTTC
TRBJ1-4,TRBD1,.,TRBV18,CASLLRQGTNEKLFF,TGTGCCAGCTTACTAAGACAGGGAACTAATGAAAAACTGTTTTTT
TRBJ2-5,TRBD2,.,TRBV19,CASSRWGGQETQYF,TGTGCCAGTAGTCGGTGGGGGGGCCAAGAGACCCAGTACTTC
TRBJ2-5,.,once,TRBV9,CASSEAETGFGTQYF,TGTGCCAGCAGCGAAGCCGAGACAGGATTCGGGACCCAGTACTTC
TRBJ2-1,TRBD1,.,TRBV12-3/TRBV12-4,CASSPGTGRKFF,TGTGCCAGCAGTCCCGGGACAGGGAGGAAGTTCTTC
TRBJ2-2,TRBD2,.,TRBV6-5,CASSQRGGSVGELFF,TGTGCCAGCAGCCAGCGGGGGGGCTCAGTAGGGGAGCTGTTTTTT
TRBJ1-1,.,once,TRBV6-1,CASSEVRLEAFF,TGTGCCAGCAGTGAAGTACGCCTAGAAGCTTTCTTT
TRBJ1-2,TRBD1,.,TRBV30,CAWMDRGLPYGYTF,TGTGCCTGGATGGACAGGGGGCTTCCCTATGGCTACACCTTC
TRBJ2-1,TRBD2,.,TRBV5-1,CASSSSGGAYNEQFF,TGCGCCAGCAGCAGTAGCGGGGGGGCCTACAATGAGCAGTTCTTC
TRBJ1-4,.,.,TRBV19,CASSIRRDNEKLFF,TGTGCCAGTAGTATACGGAGGGATAATGAAAAACTGTTTTTT
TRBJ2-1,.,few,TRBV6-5,CASINQRPQNNEQFF,TGTGCCAGCATCAACCAACGTCCACAAAACAATGAGCAGTTCTTC
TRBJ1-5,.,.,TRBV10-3,CAISESGDSNQPQHF,TGTGCCATCAGTGAGTCAGGGGATAGCAATCAGCCCCAGCATTTT
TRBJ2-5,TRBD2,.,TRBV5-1,CASSLAASGTQETQYF,TGCGCCAGCAGCTTGGCTGCTAGCGGGACCCAAGAGACCCAGTACTTC
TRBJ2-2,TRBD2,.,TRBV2,CASSETSLAGSSNTGELFF,TGTGCCAGCAGTGAAACTAGCCTAGCGGGCTCATCGAACACCGGGGAGCTGTTTTTT
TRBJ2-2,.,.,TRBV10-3,CAIRTERNTGELFF,TGTGCCATCAGAACAGAAAGGAACACCGGGGAGCTGTTTTTT
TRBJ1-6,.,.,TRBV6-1,CASSELEFSPLHF,TGTGCCAGCAGTGAACTTGAGTTTTCACCCCTCCACTTT
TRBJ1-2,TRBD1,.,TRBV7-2,CASSLPDRGHYGYTF,TGTGCCAGCAGCCTACCGGACAGGGGGCACTATGGCTACACCTTC
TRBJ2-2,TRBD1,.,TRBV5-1,CASSLSTGTGNTGELFF,TGCGCCAGCAGCTTGAGCACCGGGACAGGGAACACCGGGGAGCTGTTTTTT
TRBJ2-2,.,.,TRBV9,CASRDYSTGNLGELFF,TGTGCCAGCAGAGACTATTCTACAGGGAACCTCGGGGAGCTGTTTTTT
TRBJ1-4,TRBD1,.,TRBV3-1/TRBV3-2,CASSPGAGGYEKLFF,TGTGCCAGCAGCCCCGGGGCAGGGGGTTATGAAAAACTGTTTTTT
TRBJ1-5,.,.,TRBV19,CASRVRDYQPQHF,TGTGCCAGTAGGGTTAGGGACTATCAGCCCCAGCATTTT
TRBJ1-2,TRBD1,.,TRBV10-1,CASSEKTGSGYTF,TGCGCCAGCAGTGAGAAGACAGGGAGCGGCTACACCTTC
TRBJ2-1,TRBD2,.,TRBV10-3,CAISESTGGPVEQFF,TGTGCCATCAGTGAGTCAACGGGGGGGCCGGTTGAGCAGTTCTTC
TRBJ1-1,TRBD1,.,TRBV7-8,CASSAREGATEAFF,TGTGCCAGCAGCGCCCGAGAGGGGGCCACTGAAGCTTTCTTT
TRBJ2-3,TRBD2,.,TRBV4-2,CASRASSGGVPDTQYF,TGTGCCAGCAGGGCATCTAGCGGGGGGGTCCCAGATACGCAGTATTTT
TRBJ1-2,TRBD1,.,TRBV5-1,CASSTDRANYGYTF,TGCGCCAGCAGCACCGACAGGGCGAACTATGGCTACACCTTC
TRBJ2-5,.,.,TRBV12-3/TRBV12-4,CASTSSPRETQYF,TGTGCCAGCACCTCATCACCGCGAGAGACCCAGTACTTC
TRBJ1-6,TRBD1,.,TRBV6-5,CASRGQGWNSPLHF,TGTGCCAGCAGGGGACAGGGGTGGAATTCACCCCTCCACTTT